This TCR beta chain was sequenced in a study of cytomegalovirus exposure and HLA in healthy donors. General study points: Segments of the TCR beta V type were, in most cases, productive about 87% or about 30% of the time in an earlier analysis. Highly shared sequence variants in one cluster were likely a sequencing artifact. Despite most TCR sequences being rare, some public TCRs occurred in many donors. A later analysis showed that HLA-associated TCR beta chains had undergone more clonal expansion than equally common others.

The germline V gene encodes CDR1 MNHEY and CDR2 SVGAGI. The CDR3 covers 13 residues. The J segment lost 7 bases and the V segment lost 8 bases, leaving 7 bases of the junction unmatched. Primers: 60 Vbeta forward and 13 Jbeta reverse. Clones were sequenced by immunoSEQ multiplex PCR, and TCRdb holds only the in-frame ones, with some missing. The sample lists about 120,000 clones, around 81% seen once, with about 3.9% in the top ten. This clone was recorded a few times. Its antigen is unknown. Source material: PBMCs. The receptor was isolated from a woman in her 30s in good health and CMV-seronegative. The rearrangement links TRBV6-5 to TRBJ2-2, with TRBD1 matching 7 bases. CDR3 amino acids: CASGDRAGGELFF. In DNA, the CDR3 is TGTGCCAGCGGAGACAGGGCGGGCGGGGAGCTGTTTTTT.